This T cell receptor beta chain was sequenced in a study of CD8+CD57+ T cells in acquired aplastic anemia. This clonotype was recorded many times. V was pared by 5 bases and J by 5 bases, with 7 bases of the junction left unmatched. This CDR3 is built from 14 residues. The germline V gene encodes CDR1 SGHTA and CDR2 FQGNSA. It was genomic DNA that served as the template for profiling TCR beta VDJ and CDR3. TCRdb re-analysed the reads in MiXCR, keeping a single row per CDR3 protein. The sample lists about 140,000 distinct CDR3 sequences; around two fifths were seen once. This sequence originates from a human donor in good health, serving as a control. The sample taken for sequencing was sorted CD4+, CD8+, or CD8+CD57+ T cells (not recorded which) from PBMCs. V usage is TRBV7-2 and J usage is TRBJ1-2, with 8 nucleotides matching TRBD1. CDR3 residues: CASSRQGAKYGYTF. Here the CDR3 DNA reads TGTGCCAGCAGCCGGCAGGGGGCGAAGTATGGCTACACCTTC.